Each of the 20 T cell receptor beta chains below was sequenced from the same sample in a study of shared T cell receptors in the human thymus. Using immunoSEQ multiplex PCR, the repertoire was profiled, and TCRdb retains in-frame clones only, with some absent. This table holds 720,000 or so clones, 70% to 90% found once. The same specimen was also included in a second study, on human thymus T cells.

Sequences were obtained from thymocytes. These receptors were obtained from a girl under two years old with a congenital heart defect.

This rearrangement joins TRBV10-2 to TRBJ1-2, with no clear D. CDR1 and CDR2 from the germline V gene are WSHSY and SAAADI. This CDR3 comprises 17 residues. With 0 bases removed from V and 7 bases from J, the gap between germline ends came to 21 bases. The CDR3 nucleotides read TGCGCCAGCAGTGAGTCGAGGTTGTGGAGCCCTGCGGGTGGCTACACCTTC. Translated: CASSESRLWSPAGGYTF.

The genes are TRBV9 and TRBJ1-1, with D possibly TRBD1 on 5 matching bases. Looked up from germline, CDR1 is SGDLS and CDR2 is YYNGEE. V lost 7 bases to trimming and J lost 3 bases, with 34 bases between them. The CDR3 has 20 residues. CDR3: CASSLAASSPRTRTDTEAFF. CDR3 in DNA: TGTGCCAGCTCTTTAGCCGCCAGCAGCCCCCGGACACGAACGGACACTGAAGCTTTCTTT.

This CDR3 reads CSARRERRFF. CDR3 DNA sequence: TGCAGTGCTAGACGGGAACGTCGGTTCTTC. The gene calls are TRBV20-1 and TRBJ2-1, with D perhaps matching TRBD2 (5 bases). The germline gives CDR1 DFQATT, CDR2 SNEGSKA (reference sequence). CDR3 length equals 10 residues. The germline V and J ends were trimmed by 2 bases and 15 bases, with 11 bases remaining between them.

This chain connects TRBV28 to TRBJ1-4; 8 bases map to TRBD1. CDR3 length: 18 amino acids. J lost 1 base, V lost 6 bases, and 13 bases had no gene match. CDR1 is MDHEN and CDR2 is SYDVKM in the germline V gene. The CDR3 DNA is TGTGCCAGCAGCCGGACAGGGAGGGGTTGTATAACTAATGAAAAACTGTTTTTT. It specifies CASSRTGRGCITNEKLFF.

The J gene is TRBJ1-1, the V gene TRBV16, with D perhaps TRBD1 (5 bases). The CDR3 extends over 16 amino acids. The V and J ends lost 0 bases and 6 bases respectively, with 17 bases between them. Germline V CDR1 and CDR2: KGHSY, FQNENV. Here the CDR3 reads CASSQSGGMHPAEAFF. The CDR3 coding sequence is TGTGCCAGCAGCCAATCCGGGGGGATGCATCCCGCTGAAGCTTTCTTT.

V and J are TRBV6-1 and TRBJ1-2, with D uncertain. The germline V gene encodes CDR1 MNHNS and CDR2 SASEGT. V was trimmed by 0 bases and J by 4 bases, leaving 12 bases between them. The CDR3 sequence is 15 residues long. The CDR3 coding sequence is TGTGCCAGCAGTGAAGCGAGGGAGCCAACCTATGGCTACACCTTC. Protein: CASSEAREPTYGYTF.

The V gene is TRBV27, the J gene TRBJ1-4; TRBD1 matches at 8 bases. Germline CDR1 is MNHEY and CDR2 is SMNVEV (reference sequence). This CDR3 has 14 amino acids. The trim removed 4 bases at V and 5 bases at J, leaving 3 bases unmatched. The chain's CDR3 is CASSSGQGNEKLFF. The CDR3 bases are TGTGCCAGCAGTTCTGGACAGGGCAATGAAAAACTGTTTTTT.

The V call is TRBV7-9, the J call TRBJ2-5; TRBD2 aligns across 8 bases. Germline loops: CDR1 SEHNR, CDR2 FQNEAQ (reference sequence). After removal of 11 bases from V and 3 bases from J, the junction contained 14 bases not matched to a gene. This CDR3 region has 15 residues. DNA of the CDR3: TGTGCCGGAGAACTAGGGGCGGGGGGTAAAGAGACCCAGTACTTC. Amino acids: CAGELGAGGKETQYF.

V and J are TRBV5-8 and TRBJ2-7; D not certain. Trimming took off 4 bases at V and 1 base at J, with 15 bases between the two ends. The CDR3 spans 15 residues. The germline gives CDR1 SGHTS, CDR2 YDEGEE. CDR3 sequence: CASSRDTDTSYEQYF. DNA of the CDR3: TGTGCCAGCAGCCGCGACACAGACACGTCCTACGAGCAGTACTTC. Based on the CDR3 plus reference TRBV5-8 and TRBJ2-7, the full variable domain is EAGVTQSPTHLIKTRGQQATLRCSPISGHTSVYWYQQALGLGLQFLLWYDEGEERNRGNFPPRFSGRQFPNYSSELNVNALELEDSALYLCASSRDTDTSYEQYFGPGTRLTVT.

The DNA of the CDR3 is TGTGCCAGCAGACCAAAAACCCGGGGGACAGGGGGGAGTGAGCAGTTCTTC. It specifies CASRPKTRGTGGSEQFF. The genes are TRBV27 and TRBJ2-1; TRBD1 aligns across 11 bases. The CDR3 consists of 17 residues. CDR1 and CDR2 (germline): MNHEY, SMNVEV (reference sequence). The V segment lost 6 bases and the J segment 9 bases; nucleotides outside the gene matches: 16.

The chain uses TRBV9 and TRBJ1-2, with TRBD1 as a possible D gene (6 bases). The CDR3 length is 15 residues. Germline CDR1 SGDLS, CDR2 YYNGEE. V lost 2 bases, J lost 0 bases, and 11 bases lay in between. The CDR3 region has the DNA TGTGCCAGCAGCGTGAACAGGGATTCTAACTATGGCTACACCTTC. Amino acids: CASSVNRDSNYGYTF.

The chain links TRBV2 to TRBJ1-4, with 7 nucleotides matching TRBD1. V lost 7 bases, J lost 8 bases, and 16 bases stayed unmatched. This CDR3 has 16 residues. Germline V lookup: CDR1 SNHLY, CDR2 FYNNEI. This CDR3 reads CASTEGAPGYWEKLFF. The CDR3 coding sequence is TGTGCCAGCACCGAGGGGGCACCGGGATATTGGGAAAAACTGTTTTTT.

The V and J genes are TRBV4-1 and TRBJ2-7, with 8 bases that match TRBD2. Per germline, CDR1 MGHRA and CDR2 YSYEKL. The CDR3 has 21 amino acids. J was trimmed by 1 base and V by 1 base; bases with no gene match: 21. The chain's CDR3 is CASSQAPMGTSSNVGSYEQYF. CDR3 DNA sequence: TGCGCCAGCAGCCAAGCCCCAATGGGGACTAGTTCAAACGTAGGTTCCTACGAGCAGTACTTC.

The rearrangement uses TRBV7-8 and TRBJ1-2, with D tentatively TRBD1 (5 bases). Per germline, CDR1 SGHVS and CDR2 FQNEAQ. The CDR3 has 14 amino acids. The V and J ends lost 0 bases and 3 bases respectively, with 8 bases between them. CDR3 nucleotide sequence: TGTGCCAGCAGCTTAGCCGACAGCTACTATGGCTACACCTTC. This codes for CASSLADSYYGYTF.

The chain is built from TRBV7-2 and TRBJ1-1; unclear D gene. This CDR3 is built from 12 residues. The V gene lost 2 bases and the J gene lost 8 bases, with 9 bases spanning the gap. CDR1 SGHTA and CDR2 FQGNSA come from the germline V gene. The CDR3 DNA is TGTGCCAGCAGCTTATCGGGAATCGAAGCTTTCTTT. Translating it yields CASSLSGIEAFF.

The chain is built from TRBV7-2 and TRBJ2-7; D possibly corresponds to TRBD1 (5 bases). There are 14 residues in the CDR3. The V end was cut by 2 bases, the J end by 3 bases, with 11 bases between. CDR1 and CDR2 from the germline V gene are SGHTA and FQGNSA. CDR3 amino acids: CASSLKGDSYEQYF. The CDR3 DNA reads TGTGCCAGCAGCTTAAAGGGTGACAGCTACGAGCAGTACTTC.

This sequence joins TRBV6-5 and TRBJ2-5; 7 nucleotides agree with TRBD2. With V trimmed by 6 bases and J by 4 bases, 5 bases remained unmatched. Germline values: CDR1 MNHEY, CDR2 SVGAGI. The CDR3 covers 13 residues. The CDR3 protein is CASSLASGETQYF. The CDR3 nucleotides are TGTGCCAGCAGCCTCGCTAGCGGAGAGACCCAGTACTTC.

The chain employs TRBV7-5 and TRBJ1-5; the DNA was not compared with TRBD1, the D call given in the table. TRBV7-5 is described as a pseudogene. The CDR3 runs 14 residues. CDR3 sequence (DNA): TGTGCCAGAAGCTTAGACAGCTTCAATCAGCCCCAGCATTTT. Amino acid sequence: CARSLDSFNQPQHF.

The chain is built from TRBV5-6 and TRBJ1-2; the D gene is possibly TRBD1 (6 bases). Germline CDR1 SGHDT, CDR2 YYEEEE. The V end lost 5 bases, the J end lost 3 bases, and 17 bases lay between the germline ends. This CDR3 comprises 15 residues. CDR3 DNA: TGTGCCAGCAGTCCTACTTGGGGGCTAGACTATGGCTACACCTTC. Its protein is CASSPTWGLDYGYTF.

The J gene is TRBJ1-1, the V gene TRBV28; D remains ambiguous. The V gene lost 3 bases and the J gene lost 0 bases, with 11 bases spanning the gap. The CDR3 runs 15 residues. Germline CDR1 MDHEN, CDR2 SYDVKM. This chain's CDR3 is CASSFQCYMNTEAFF. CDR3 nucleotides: TGTGCCAGCAGTTTTCAGTGTTACATGAACACTGAAGCTTTCTTT.